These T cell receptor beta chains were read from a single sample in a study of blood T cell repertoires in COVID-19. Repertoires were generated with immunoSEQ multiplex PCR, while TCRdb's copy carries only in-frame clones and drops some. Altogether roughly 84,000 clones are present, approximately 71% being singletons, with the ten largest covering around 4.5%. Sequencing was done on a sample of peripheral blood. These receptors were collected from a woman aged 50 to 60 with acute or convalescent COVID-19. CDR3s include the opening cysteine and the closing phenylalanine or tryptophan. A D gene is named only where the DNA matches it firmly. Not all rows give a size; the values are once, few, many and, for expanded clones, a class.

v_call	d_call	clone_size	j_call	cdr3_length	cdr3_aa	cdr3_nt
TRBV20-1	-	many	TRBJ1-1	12	CSASTENTEAFF	TGCAGTGCTAGTACAGAGAACACTGAAGCTTTCTTT
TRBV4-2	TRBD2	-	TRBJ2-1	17	CASSHGVGGVSYNEQFF	TGTGCCAGCAGCCACGGGGTGGGAGGGGTCTCGTACAATGAGCAGTTCTTC
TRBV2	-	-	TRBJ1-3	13	CASKTNSGNTIYF	TGTGCCAGCAAAACAAACTCTGGAAACACCATATATTTT
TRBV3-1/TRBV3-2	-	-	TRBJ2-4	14	CASSQARGGNIQYF	TGTGCCAGCAGCCAAGCACGGGGTGGAAACATTCAGTACTTC
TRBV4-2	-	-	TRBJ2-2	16	CASSPRAGGSTGELFF	TGTGCCAGCAGCCCCCGGGCAGGGGGGAGCACCGGGGAGCTGTTTTTT
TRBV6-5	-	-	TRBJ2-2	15	CASRLEGVLTGELFF	TGTGCCAGCAGATTAGAGGGGGTGCTCACCGGGGAGCTGTTTTTT
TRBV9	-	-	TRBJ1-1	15	CASSGGDILNTEAFF	TGTGCCAGCAGCGGAGGGGACATCTTGAACACTGAAGCTTTCTTT
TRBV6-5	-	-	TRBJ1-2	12	CASTQGDYGYTF	TGTGCCAGCACTCAGGGCGACTATGGCTACACCTTC
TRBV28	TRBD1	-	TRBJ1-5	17	CASSLPDREHPAQPQHF	TGTGCCAGCAGTCTCCCGGACAGGGAACATCCAGCTCAGCCCCAGCATTTT
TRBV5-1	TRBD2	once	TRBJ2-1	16	CASRPTSGGALNEQFF	TGCGCCAGCAGGCCGACTAGCGGGGGGGCCCTGAATGAGCAGTTCTTC
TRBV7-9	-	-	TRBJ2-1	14	CASSLSGRGHEQFF	TGTGCCAGCAGCTTAAGTGGGCGGGGGCATGAGCAGTTCTTC
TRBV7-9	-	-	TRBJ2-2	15	CASSLSDRGTGELFF	TGTGCCAGCAGCTTATCGGACAGAGGCACCGGGGAGCTGTTTTTT
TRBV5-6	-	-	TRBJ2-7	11	CASSQGYEQYF	TGTGCCAGCAGCCAGGGGTACGAGCAGTACTTC
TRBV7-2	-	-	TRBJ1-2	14	CASSRTGDNYGYTF	TGTGCCAGCAGCCGCACAGGAGATAACTATGGCTACACCTTC
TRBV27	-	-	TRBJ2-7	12	CASSPQGVEQYF	TGTGCCAGCAGTCCACAGGGAGTCGAGCAGTACTTC
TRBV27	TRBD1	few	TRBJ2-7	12	CASRDRAYEQYF	TGTGCCAGCAGGGACAGGGCGTACGAGCAGTACTTC
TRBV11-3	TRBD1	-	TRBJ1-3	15	CASSPGQGPGNTIYF	TGTGCCAGCAGCCCGGGACAGGGTCCTGGAAACACCATATATTTT
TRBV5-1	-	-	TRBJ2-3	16	CASSLFLGGSGDTQYF	TGCGCCAGCAGCTTATTCCTAGGAGGGTCAGGGGATACGCAGTATTTT